This T cell receptor (beta chain) originates from a study of blood T cells in healthy people across ages. Study-wide points: Without sorted subsets, naive and antigen-experienced compartments could not be conclusively compared.

Healthy Caucasian individuals from Russia aged about 6 to 90 were enrolled as donors. A second about 7 to 11 cycle PCR used barcoded and J-beta primers. All samples gave at least 2.5 million CDR3-containing paired-end reads. TCRdb re-called the 5' RACE reads with MiXCR, one entry per CDR3 protein. The sample lists 1.4 million or so distinct CDR3 sequences, approximately 43% occurring once. On this clonotype: The antigen is undetermined.

Germline trimming cut 2 bases from V and 3 bases from J; bases unmatched to any gene: 5. Germline V gene lookup returns CDR1 SGDLS and CDR2 YYNGEE. The CDR3 is 15 residues long. The chain recombines TRBV9 with TRBJ1-2, with 9 bases that match TRBD1. The TCR sequence derives from a woman younger than 30 in good health. Sample: blood. This chain's CDR3 is CASSVGTGRDYGYTF. The CDR3 region has the DNA TGTGCCAGCAGCGTCGGGACAGGGAGGGACTATGGCTACACCTTC.